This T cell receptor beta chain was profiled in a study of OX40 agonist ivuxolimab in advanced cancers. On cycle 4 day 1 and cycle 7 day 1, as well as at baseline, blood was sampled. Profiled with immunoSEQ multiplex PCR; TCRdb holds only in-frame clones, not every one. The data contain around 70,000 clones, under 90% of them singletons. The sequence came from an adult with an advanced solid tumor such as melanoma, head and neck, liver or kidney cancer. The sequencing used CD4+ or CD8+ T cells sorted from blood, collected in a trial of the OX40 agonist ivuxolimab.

CDR3 nucleotides: TGCGCCAGCAGCCAAGAAGGGGGCAGGGACCTCTACAATGAGCAGTTCTTC. Protein product: CASSQEGGRDLYNEQFF. V is TRBV4-3 and J is TRBJ2-1; 7 nucleotides line up with TRBD1. The length of the CDR3 is 17 residues. Germline CDR1 is LGHNA and CDR2 is YSLEER. With V trimmed by 0 bases and J by 3 bases, 8 bases remained unmatched.